This paragraph reports one T cell receptor (beta chain). Per the original data handling: The assay estimated nucleated cells by amplifying reference gene primers. Profiled with immunoSEQ multiplex PCR; TCRdb holds only in-frame clones, not every one. That table gives V, J and clone size, and the DNA gave D and trimming. The table records 40,000 to 55,000 clones, approximately 90% of them present only once. The V gene end was trimmed by 4 bases and the J gene end by 7 bases; junction bases not matched to a gene: 5. The CDR3 has 14 amino acids. From germline, CDR1 is LNHDA and CDR2 SQIVND (reference sequence). Those enrolled in Seattle joined during active infection and were followed longitudinally afterward. This sample was included in a study of blood T cell repertoires in COVID-19. Whole-study context: Acute and convalescent COVID-19 specimens originated in the United States, Italy and Spain. T cells, B-cell-depleted T cells, or PBMCs supplied cDNA or gDNA.

This receptor was identified in a man aged 45 to 65 with COVID-19, enrolled during active disease. The source material was peripheral blood. The chain employs TRBV19 and TRBJ1-5, with 9 bases fitting TRBD1. CDR3 amino acids: CASSTGQGRQPQHF. The DNA of the CDR3 is TGTGCCAGTAGTACCGGACAGGGGCGGCAGCCCCAGCATTTT. The full variable domain, its missing parts supplied by reference TRBV19 and TRBJ1-5, is DGGITQSPKYLFRKEGQNVTLSCEQNLNHDAMYWYRQDPGQGLRLIYYSQIVNDFQKGDIAEGYSVSREKKESFPLTVTSAQKNPTAFYLCASSTGQGRQPQHFGDGTRLSIL.